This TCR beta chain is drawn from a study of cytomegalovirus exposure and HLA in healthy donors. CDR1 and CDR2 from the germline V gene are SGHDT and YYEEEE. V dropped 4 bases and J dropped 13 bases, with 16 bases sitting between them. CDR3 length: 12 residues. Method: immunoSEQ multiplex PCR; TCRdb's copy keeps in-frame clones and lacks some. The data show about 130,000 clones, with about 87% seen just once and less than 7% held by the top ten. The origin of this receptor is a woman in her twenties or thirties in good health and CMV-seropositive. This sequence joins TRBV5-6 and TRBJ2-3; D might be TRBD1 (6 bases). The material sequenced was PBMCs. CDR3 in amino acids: CASSNNRVLEYF. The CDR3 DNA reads TGTGCCAGCAGCAACAACAGGGTCCTGGAGTATTTT.